The T cell receptor (beta chain) described here comes from a study of blood T cell repertoires in COVID-19. Study summary: T cells, B-cell-depleted T cells, or PBMCs supplied cDNA or gDNA.

In the source study's methods: Reference gene primer amplification gave nucleated cell count estimates. Clones were sequenced by immunoSEQ multiplex PCR, and TCRdb holds only the in-frame ones, with some missing. V and J calls and clone size come straight from that table; D and trimming were deduced from the DNA. The table shows about 180,000 clones, with around four fifths occurring only once. With 2 bases clipped from V and 1 base from J, the junction kept 5 bases outside the gene matches. The germline gives CDR1 SGHNT, CDR2 YYREEE (reference sequence). This CDR3 region has 16 residues. The sample taken for sequencing was peripheral blood. The chain combines TRBV5-4 with TRBJ1-1; 10 bases fit TRBD1. This receptor was identified in a woman aged 55 to 70 with acute or convalescent COVID-19. CDR3 sequence (DNA): TGTGCCAGCAGCTTTCCGGGACAGGGGTCGAACACTGAAGCTTTCTTT. Amino acids: CASSFPGQGSNTEAFF.